This TCR beta chain derives from a study of blood T cell repertoires in COVID-19. The overall study: COVID-19 samples collected from the United States, Italy and Spain covered acute and convalescent phases.

Using immunoSEQ multiplex PCR, the repertoire was profiled, and TCRdb retains in-frame clones only, with some absent. Of fewer than 200,000 clones listed, over 70% were seen once; the top ten hold less than 4%. This study enrolled people aged roughly 18 to 90 from 20 to 25 US geographic areas. The germline V gene has CDR1 MNHEY and CDR2 SVGAGI. The J segment lost 5 bases and the V segment lost 6 bases, leaving 7 bases of the junction unmatched. CDR3 length: 14 amino acids. Sequencing input: PBMCs or T cells enriched from blood (not recorded which). The TCR sequence derives from a woman aged 45-60 years in a cohort exposed to, infected with or recovered from COVID-19 (not recorded which). The V and J genes are TRBV6-5 and TRBJ2-1; 7 nucleotides agree with TRBD2. CDR3: CASSLTGTNNEQFF. DNA for the CDR3: TGTGCCAGCAGCCTAACTGGGACTAACAATGAGCAGTTCTTC.